The rows below give T cell receptor beta chains drawn from one sample of a study of T cell changes during pregnancy in multiple sclerosis. The protocol was immunoSEQ multiplex PCR, while the TCRdb copy is restricted to in-frame clones and leaves out a portion. This repertoire shows roughly 50,000 clones, 75% to 90% found once; its top ten account for 6.5% to 8.5%. The sample consisted of CD8+ T cells from peripheral blood mononuclear cells, taken in the second trimester of pregnancy. These receptors all come from a female donor with multiple sclerosis, enrolled in a pregnancy study. CDR3s include the opening cysteine and the closing phenylalanine or tryptophan. Each record gives: D gene, clone size, J gene, V gene, CDR3 DNA, CDR3 protein. A D gene is named only where the DNA matches it firmly. Size is omitted from some rows. Given values are once, few, many or a class for expanded clones.

>TRBD2|NA|TRBJ2-7|TRBV7-8
TGTGCCAGCAGCTTACCGGGACTAGCGGATCTCTACGAGCAGTACTTC
CASSLPGLADLYEQYF
>TRBD2|once|TRBJ2-1|TRBV27
TGTGCCAGCAGTTTAGTAGCGGGGGTGCCCTACAATGAGCAGTTCTTC
CASSLVAGVPYNEQFF
>TRBD1|NA|TRBJ2-7|TRBV13
TGTGCCAGCAGCTTGGTCCAGGGGGCCCCCTACGAGCAGTACTTC
CASSLVQGAPYEQYF
>NA|NA|TRBJ2-1|TRBV5-1
TGCGCCAGCAGCTTGGCGCTAGGCTCCGAGAATGAGCAGTTCTTC
CASSLALGSENEQFF
>NA|NA|TRBJ2-7|TRBV7-3
TGTGCCAGCAGCTTAACGCCAGGGCACGAGCAGTACTTC
CASSLTPGHEQYF
>TRBD2|NA|TRBJ2-3|TRBV9
TGTGCCAGCAGCGTAGAAGCGGGGGGGCCCTTGGCGCAGTATTTT
CASSVEAGGPLAQYF
>TRBD1|NA|TRBJ1-1|TRBV10-3
TGTGCCACCCGACAGGGAGACACTGAAGCTTTCTTT
CATRQGDTEAFF
>NA|NA|TRBJ1-4|TRBV13
TGTGCCAGCAGCGGGCCAGGGATCGAAAAACTGTTTTTT
CASSGPGIEKLFF
>TRBD1|NA|TRBJ1-3|TRBV13
TGTGCCAGCAGCTCGCACAGGGACAGCTCTGGAAACACCATATATTTT
CASSSHRDSSGNTIYF
>NA|NA|TRBJ1-2|TRBV9
TGTGCCAGCAGCGCACAGGGTGGCTATGGCTACACCTTC
CASSAQGGYGYTF